This T cell receptor beta chain was observed in a study of shared clonotypes between healthy human individuals. Whole-study context: CD4 naive and CD4 memory each took three plates per donor, while CD8 naive took two and CD8 memory one.

Whole-study results and caveats: Having only a few donors restricted how much genetic and exposure-history diversity was captured.

Concerning this clone: Its specificity is not known.

With V trimmed by 0 bases and J by 1 base, 3 bases remained unmatched. In germline, CDR1 is MGHRA, CDR2 YSYEKL. This CDR3 has 15 residues. The data were produced by immunoSEQ multiplex PCR, yet TCRdb's version contains in-frame clones alone and is incomplete. The repertoire holds hundreds of thousands of clones, with 74% as singletons. The chain joins TRBV4-1 to TRBJ2-7; 7 bases align to TRBD2. The receptor comes from a woman aged 25-40 years in good health. Sequencing used memory CD4+ T cells sorted from blood. As to subset: CD45RA-negative fraction. The CDR3 reads CASSQEKRGSYEQYF. The CDR3 bases are TGCGCCAGCAGCCAAGAAAAGCGGGGTTCCTACGAGCAGTACTTC.